The 26 T cell receptor beta chains below were found in one sample sequenced in a study of blood T cell repertoires in COVID-19. Libraries were prepared by immunoSEQ multiplex PCR; TCRdb keeps only in-frame clonotypes and omits some of them. The sample has over 100,000 clones, about nine tenths seen once. Input material: peripheral blood. These receptor sequences come from a man aged 45-65 years with acute or convalescent COVID-19.

The chain carries TRBV2 and TRBJ1-4; 9 nucleotides match TRBD1. J gave up 1 base and V 5 bases, and 5 bases lay outside the gene matches. The CDR3 loop spans 16 amino acids. Germline V gene data show CDR1 as SNHLY and CDR2 as FYNNEI. The CDR3 spells CASSIQGARTNEKLFF. In nucleotides, the CDR3 is TGTGCCAGCAGTATACAGGGGGCGCGAACTAATGAAAAACTGTTTTTT.

The chain links TRBV5-6 to TRBJ2-7; maybe TRBD2 (6 bases). The germline V and J ends were trimmed by 4 bases and 1 base, with 12 bases remaining between them. Germline V gives CDR1 SGHDT, CDR2 YYEEEE. CDR3 size: 14 residues. The CDR3 DNA sequence: TGTGCCAGCAGCGGCCCCGGGGGATCCTACGAGCAGTACTTC. It translates to CASSGPGGSYEQYF. Full variable domain (rest looked up from reference TRBV5-6 and TRBJ2-7): DAGVTQSPTHLIKTRGQQVTLRCSPKSGHDTVSWYQQALGQGPQFIFQYYEEEERQRGNFPDRFSGHQFPNYSSELNVNALLLGDSALYLCASSGPGGSYEQYFGPGTRLTVT.

The chain employs TRBV9 and TRBJ2-1; the D is unclear. V shed 0 bases and J shed 0 bases, with 22 bases lying between them. Per germline, CDR1 SGDLS and CDR2 YYNGEE. This CDR3 region has 20 residues. CDR3 protein: CASSVVGTGQAKSSYNEQFF. The CDR3 DNA reads TGTGCCAGCAGCGTAGTTGGAACGGGTCAAGCGAAGAGCTCCTACAATGAGCAGTTCTTC.

The CDR3 DNA sequence: TGCGCCAGCAGCCCGGGACAGGGGGTCTACGAGCAGTACTTC. It encodes CASSPGQGVYEQYF. The chain combines TRBV5-1 with TRBJ2-7, with 11 bases identical to TRBD1. This CDR3 has 14 amino acids. Germline CDR1 reads SGHRS; CDR2 reads YFSETQ. V lost 4 bases to trimming and J lost 3 bases; unmatched junction nucleotides: 3.

The genes are TRBV10-1 and TRBJ1-5; 7 bases agree with TRBD1. The CDR3 extends over 14 amino acids. V gave up 6 bases and J gave up 2 bases; unmatched junction bases: 4. The germline CDR1 and CDR2 sequences are WNHNN and SYGVQD (reference sequence). The CDR3 is CASRGQGGNQPQHF. Here the CDR3 DNA reads TGCGCCAGCAGGGGTCAGGGGGGCAATCAGCCCCAGCATTTT.

V is TRBV19 and J is TRBJ2-2; 7 nucleotides align to TRBD1. CDR3 length equals 15 residues. V gave up 4 bases and J gave up 3 bases; unmatched junction bases: 5. Germline CDR1 and CDR2: LNHDA and SQIVND (reference sequence). CDR3 amino acids: CASSRQGGDTGELFF. Here the CDR3 DNA reads TGTGCCAGTAGTAGACAGGGTGGGGACACCGGGGAGCTGTTTTTT.

With regard to this clone: The sample contains more than one DNA sequence encoding this CDR3. This chain joins TRBV7-3 and TRBJ2-1; TRBD1 agrees at 7 bases. Germline V CDR1 and CDR2: SGHTA, FQGTGA. Trimming at V came to 5 bases and at J to 5 bases, leaving 3 bases not matched to a gene. The CDR3 sequence is 13 residues long. CDR3 protein: CASSLDRDNEQFF. The CDR3 DNA follows: TGTGCCAGCAGCCTAGACAGGGACAATGAGCAGTTCTTC.

The V gene is TRBV3-1 (or the pseudogene TRBV3-2), the J gene TRBJ2-7; 9 nucleotides agree with TRBD1. V shed 8 bases, J shed 2 bases, and the junction held 7 bases outside the gene matches. The CDR3 loop spans 14 amino acids. Germline values: CDR1 LGHDT, CDR2 YNNKEL (reference sequence). CDR3 nucleotide sequence: TGTGCCAGCTCCCGGGACAGGGATGCCTACGAGCAGTACTTC. It specifies CASSRDRDAYEQYF.

This chain joins TRBV29-1 and TRBJ1-4, with 9 bases lining up with TRBD1. Germline V gene sequence: CDR1 SQVTM, CDR2 ANQGSEA. The CDR3 extends over 14 amino acids. The V gene end was trimmed by 6 bases and the J gene end by 8 bases; junction bases not matched to a gene: 10. DNA for the CDR3: TGCAGCGTCCCTTATCCGGGACAGGGAGAAAAACTGTTTTTT. This sequence encodes CSVPYPGQGEKLFF.

V usage is TRBV27 and J usage is TRBJ1-2; tentative D call: TRBD1 (5 bases). Trimming took off 2 bases at V and 3 bases at J, with 16 bases between the two ends. Germline assignment: CDR1 MNHEY and CDR2 SMNVEV (reference sequence). The CDR3 loop spans 16 amino acids. CDR3 sequence: CASSLGVGGWDYGYTF. DNA of the CDR3: TGTGCCAGCAGTTTAGGGGTCGGGGGGTGGGACTATGGCTACACCTTC.

The chain couples TRBV28 to TRBJ2-7; 9 bases agree with TRBD1. CDR3 size: 15 residues. V gave up 3 bases and J gave up 4 bases; unmatched junction bases: 7. The germline gives CDR1 MDHEN, CDR2 SYDVKM. The chain's CDR3 is CASSFGQGIGYEQYF. CDR3 DNA sequence: TGTGCCAGCAGTTTCGGACAGGGGATAGGGTACGAGCAGTACTTC.

This chain links TRBV19 with TRBJ1-1; TRBD1 aligns across 10 bases. V was clipped by 2 bases and J by 12 bases; unmatched bases: 9. The germline V gene encodes CDR1 LNHDA and CDR2 SQIVND (reference sequence). CDR3 size: 14 residues. CDR3: CASSISAGTGVTFF. The CDR3 region has the DNA TGTGCCAGTAGTATATCGGCCGGGACAGGGGTCACTTTCTTT.

V usage is TRBV27 and J usage is TRBJ1-1; 7 bases match TRBD1. This CDR3 region has 15 residues. V lost 4 bases and J lost 3; bases outside the gene matches: 8. Germline-derived CDR1 and CDR2 are MNHEY and SMNVEV (reference sequence). Written as DNA, the CDR3 is TGTGCCAGCAGTTCACCCGACAGGGCGGACACTGAAGCTTTCTTT. Protein sequence: CASSSPDRADTEAFF.

This rearrangement joins TRBV6-5 to TRBJ1-4, with TRBD1 as a possible D gene (6 bases). V was cut by 8 bases and J by 10 bases, with 20 bases left in between. Germline-derived CDR1 and CDR2 are MNHEY and SVGAGI. The CDR3 loop spans 14 amino acids. This CDR3 is CASCTRISGAKLFF. In DNA, the CDR3 is TGTGCCAGCTGCACAAGAATCTCAGGGGCAAAACTGTTTTTT.

The genes are TRBV19 and TRBJ2-7; D is possibly TRBD2 (6 bases). This CDR3 comprises 13 residues. Germline CDR1 reads LNHDA; CDR2 reads SQIVND (reference sequence). In DNA, the CDR3 is TGTACACGGAGGGCGTCCGTACGGGACGAGCAGTACTTC. Protein sequence: CTRRASVRDEQYF. Using reference TRBV19 and TRBJ2-7 for the parts outside the CDR3, the full variable domain is DGGITQSPKYLFRKEGQNVTLSCEQNLNHDAMYWYRQDPGQGLRLIYYSQIVNDFQKGDIAEGYSVSREKKESFPLTVTSAQKNPTAFYLCTRRASVRDEQYFGPGTRLTVT.

CDR3 sequence (DNA): TGCGCCAGCAGCTTGGTTCCGCATAACTCACGAGGGTGGGATACGCAGTATTTT. It specifies CASSLVPHNSRGWDTQYF. The V call is TRBV5-1, the J call TRBJ2-3, with D perhaps matching TRBD2 (5 bases). Trimming removed 0 bases from V and 6 bases from J, with 23 bases in between. CDR1 and CDR2 (germline): SGHRS, YFSETQ. There are 18 residues in the CDR3.

This chain uses TRBV18 with TRBJ1-1, with D tentatively TRBD1 (6 bases). This CDR3 has 11 amino acids. In germline, CDR1 is KGHSH, CDR2 LQKENI. Trimming took off 3 bases at V and 11 bases at J, with 10 bases between the two ends. CDR3: CASSPGTMAFF. The CDR3 coding sequence is TGTGCCAGCTCACCGGGGACAATGGCTTTCTTT.

CDR3 sequence: CASSLEYLTGLEAFF. The CDR3, as DNA: TGTGCCAGCAGCCTCGAATATTTGACAGGGTTAGAGGCTTTCTTT. The rearrangement joins TRBV5-8 to TRBJ1-1; 7 bases map to TRBD1. The CDR3 contains 15 residues. The junction had 17 bases not matched to a gene; V was cut back by 4 bases and J by 11 bases. Germline V gene lookup returns CDR1 SGHTS and CDR2 YDEGEE.

V usage is TRBV7-9 and J usage is TRBJ1-2; D remains unclear. The CDR3 extends over 12 amino acids. Germline CDR1 reads SEHNR; CDR2 reads FQNEAQ (reference sequence). V was pared by 1 base and J by 8 bases, with 8 bases between. The CDR3 sequence: CASSLVAEGYTF. The CDR3 coding sequence is TGTGCCAGCAGCTTAGTAGCAGAGGGCTACACCTTC.

This chain joins TRBV9 and TRBJ2-2; 14 nucleotides line up with TRBD2. Unmatched junction bases numbered 6, after V lost 4 bases and J lost 4 bases. The CDR3 length is 17 residues. Germline V gene sequence: CDR1 SGDLS, CDR2 YYNGEE. CDR3 in amino acids: CASSRPGTSGSTGELFF. The CDR3 DNA sequence: TGTGCCAGCAGCCGTCCCGGGACTAGCGGGAGCACCGGGGAGCTGTTTTTT.

This clone came up once. The chain has TRBV5-4 and TRBJ1-2; D may be TRBD1 (6 bases). The CDR3 totals 14 residues. V lost 0 bases to trimming and J lost 6 bases, with 12 bases between them. CDR1 and CDR2 (germline): SGHNT, YYREEE (reference sequence). The CDR3 DNA is TGTGCCAGCAGCTTGGTGACCACAGGGAATGGCTACACCTTC. Translation: CASSLVTTGNGYTF.

This clone is a singleton in its sample. The chain uses TRBV5-4 and TRBJ1-4, with D possibly TRBD1 on 5 matching bases. V lost 1 base, J lost 8 bases, and 9 bases lay in between. The germline gives CDR1 SGHNT, CDR2 YYREEE (reference sequence). The CDR3 runs 13 residues. The CDR3 loop is CASSLSQAEKLFF. The DNA for the CDR3 is TGTGCCAGCAGCTTGTCACAGGCGGAAAAACTGTTTTTT.

The rearrangement joins TRBV4-2 to TRBJ1-4, with D unresolved. V was shortened by 5 bases and J by 3 bases, with 10 bases between the two germline ends. The CDR3 is made up of 14 amino acids. Germline CDR1 LGHNA, CDR2 YNFKEQ. CDR3 region: CASSLRGPNEKLFF. CDR3 nucleotide sequence: TGTGCCAGCAGCTTGAGAGGTCCTAATGAAAAACTGTTTTTT.

The genes are TRBV5-1 and TRBJ2-1; no clear D. This CDR3 contains 13 residues. Germline V gene lookup returns CDR1 SGHRS and CDR2 YFSETQ. Trimming took off 5 bases at V and 0 bases at J, with 6 bases between the two ends. CDR3 amino acids: CASSASSYNEQFF. Here the CDR3 DNA reads TGCGCCAGCAGTGCGAGCTCCTACAATGAGCAGTTCTTC. The entire variable domain, with the rest obtained from reference TRBV5-1 and TRBJ2-1, is as follows: KAGVTQTPRYLIKTRGQQVTLSCSPISGHRSVSWYQQTPGQGLQFLFEYFSETQRNKGNFPGRFSGRQFSNSRSEMNVSTLELGDSALYLCASSASSYNEQFFGPGTRLTVL.

This chain joins TRBV5-4 and TRBJ2-7, with D possibly TRBD2 on 5 matching bases. V gave up 2 bases and J gave up 4 bases, with 13 bases separating them. In germline, CDR1 is SGHNT, CDR2 YYREEE (reference sequence). The CDR3 is made up of 14 amino acids. CDR3 sequence reads: CASSLGPSGYEQYF. The DNA of the CDR3 is TGTGCCAGCAGCTTAGGGCCGTCGGGGTACGAGCAGTACTTC.

The genes are TRBV19 and TRBJ2-5; no reliable D call. V was trimmed by 4 bases and J by 9 bases, leaving 15 bases between them. The V gene's germline CDR1 is LNHDA and CDR2 SQIVND (reference sequence). This CDR3 has 13 amino acids. CDR3 protein: CASSTQTRTAQYF. CDR3 in DNA: TGTGCCAGTAGTACTCAGACAAGAACGGCCCAGTACTTC. The full variable domain, with the rest looked up from reference TRBV19 and TRBJ2-5, is DGGITQSPKYLFRKEGQNVTLSCEQNLNHDAMYWYRQDPGQGLRLIYYSQIVNDFQKGDIAEGYSVSREKKESFPLTVTSAQKNPTAFYLCASSTQTRTAQYFGPGTRLLVL.